The present T cell receptor beta chain was sequenced within a study of blood T cell repertoires in COVID-19. Overall study: Sites across the United States, Italy and Spain contributed samples from acute and convalescent COVID-19.

Libraries were prepared by immunoSEQ multiplex PCR; TCRdb keeps only in-frame clonotypes and omits some of them. The sample has a few hundred thousand clones; 87% are singletons. The age range of participants was about 18 to 100 years, with residence in approximately 25 US areas. In assigning cohorts, the study relied on participant-reported clinical history. The germline gives CDR1 MGHRA, CDR2 YSYEKL. The CDR3 has 16 amino acids. The J segment lost 2 bases and the V segment lost 1 base, leaving 6 bases of the junction unmatched. The specimen sequenced was PBMCs or T cells enriched from blood (not recorded which). This chain joins TRBV4-1 and TRBJ2-7; 9 bases map to TRBD2. The receptor's source is a woman aged 25 to 45 who had recovered from COVID-19. DNA for the CDR3: TGCGCCAGCAGCCAAGGTCCGACTAGCGGTGCCTACGAGCAGTACTTC. Translation: CASSQGPTSGAYEQYF.